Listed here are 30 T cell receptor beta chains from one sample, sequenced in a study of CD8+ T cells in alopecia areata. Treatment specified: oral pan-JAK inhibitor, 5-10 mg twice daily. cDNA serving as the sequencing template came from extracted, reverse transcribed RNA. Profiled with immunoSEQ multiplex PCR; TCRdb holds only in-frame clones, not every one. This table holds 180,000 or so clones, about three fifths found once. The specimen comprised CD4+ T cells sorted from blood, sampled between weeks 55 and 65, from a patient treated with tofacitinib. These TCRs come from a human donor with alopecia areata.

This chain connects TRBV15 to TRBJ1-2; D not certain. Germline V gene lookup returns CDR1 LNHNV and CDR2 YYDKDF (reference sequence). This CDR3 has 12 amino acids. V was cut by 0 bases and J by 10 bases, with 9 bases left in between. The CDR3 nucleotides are TGTGCCACCAGCAGAGATCAGACCTCCTACACCTTC. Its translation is CATSRDQTSYTF. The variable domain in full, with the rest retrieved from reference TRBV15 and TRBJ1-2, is DAMVIQNPRYQVTQFGKPVTLSCSQTLNHNVMYWYQQKSSQAPKLLFHYYDKDFNNEADTPDNFQSRRPNTSFCFLDIRSPGLGDTAMYLCATSRDQTSYTFGSGTRLTVV.

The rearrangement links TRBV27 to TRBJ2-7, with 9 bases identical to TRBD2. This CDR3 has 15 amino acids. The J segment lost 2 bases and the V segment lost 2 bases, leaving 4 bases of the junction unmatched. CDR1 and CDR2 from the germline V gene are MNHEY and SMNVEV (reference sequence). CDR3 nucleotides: TGTGCCAGCAGTTTAGGGGGGACTAGCCCCTACGAGCAGTACTTC. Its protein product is CASSLGGTSPYEQYF.

CDR3 region: CAGKGDSYEQYF. The CDR3 DNA sequence: TGTGCGGGAAAGGGCGACTCCTACGAGCAGTACTTC. This chain links TRBV30 with TRBJ2-7, with D hard to call. CDR3 length: 12 residues. Germline assignment: CDR1 GTSNPN and CDR2 SVGIG (reference sequence).

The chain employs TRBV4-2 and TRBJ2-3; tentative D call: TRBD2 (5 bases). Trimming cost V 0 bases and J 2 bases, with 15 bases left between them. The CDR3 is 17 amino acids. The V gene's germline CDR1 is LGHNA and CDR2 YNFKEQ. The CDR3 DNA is TGTGCCAGCAGCCAAGATTCGTTCGCGGGCCTCACAGATACGCAGTATTTT. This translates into CASSQDSFAGLTDTQYF.

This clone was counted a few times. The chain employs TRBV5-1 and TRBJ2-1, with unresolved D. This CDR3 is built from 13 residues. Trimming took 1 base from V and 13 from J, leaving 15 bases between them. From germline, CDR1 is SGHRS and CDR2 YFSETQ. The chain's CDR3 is CASSLNPQYFQFF. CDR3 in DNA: TGCGCCAGCAGCTTGAACCCTCAGTATTTCCAGTTCTTC.

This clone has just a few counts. For the CDR3, the DNA is TGCAGCGTTGCAGTAGGCTATGGCTACACCTTC. As protein: CSVAVGYGYTF. The chain uses TRBV29-1 and TRBJ1-2; no definite D call. The V end was cut by 4 bases, the J end by 4 bases, with 7 bases between. CDR3 length: 11 amino acids. Per germline, CDR1 SQVTM and CDR2 ANQGSEA.

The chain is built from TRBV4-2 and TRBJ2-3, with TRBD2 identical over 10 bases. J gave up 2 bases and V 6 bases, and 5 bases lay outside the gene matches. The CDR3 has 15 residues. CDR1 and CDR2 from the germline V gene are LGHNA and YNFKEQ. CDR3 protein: CASSPLAGLTDTQYF. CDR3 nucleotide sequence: TGTGCCAGCAGTCCACTAGCGGGGCTCACAGATACGCAGTATTTT.

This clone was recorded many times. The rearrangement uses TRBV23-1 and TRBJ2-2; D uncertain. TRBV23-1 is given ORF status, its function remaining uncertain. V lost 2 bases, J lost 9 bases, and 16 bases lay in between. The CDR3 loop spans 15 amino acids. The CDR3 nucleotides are TGCGCCAGCAGTCAAGGAGAGCAGCCTCGCCGGGAGCTGTTTTTT. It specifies CASSQGEQPRRELFF.

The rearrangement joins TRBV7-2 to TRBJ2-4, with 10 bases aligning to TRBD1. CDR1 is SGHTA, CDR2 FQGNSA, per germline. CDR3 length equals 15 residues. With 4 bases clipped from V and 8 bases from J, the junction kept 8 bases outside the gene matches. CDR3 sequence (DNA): TGTGCCAGCAGCTCCCTGAGGGACAGGGGATACATTCAGTACTTC. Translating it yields CASSSLRDRGYIQYF.

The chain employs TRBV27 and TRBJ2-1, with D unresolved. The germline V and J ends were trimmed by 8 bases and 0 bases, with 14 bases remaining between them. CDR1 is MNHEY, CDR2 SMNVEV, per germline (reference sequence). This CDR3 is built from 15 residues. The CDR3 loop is CASGNPTISYNEQFF. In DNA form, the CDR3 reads TGTGCCAGCGGTAACCCAACGATCTCCTACAATGAGCAGTTCTTC.

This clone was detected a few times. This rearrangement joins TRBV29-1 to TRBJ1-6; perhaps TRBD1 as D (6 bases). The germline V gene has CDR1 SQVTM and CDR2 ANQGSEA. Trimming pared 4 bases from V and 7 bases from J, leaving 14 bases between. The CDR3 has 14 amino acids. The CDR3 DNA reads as TGCAGCGTTGGGGACACCGATCGAAATTCACCCCTCCACTTT. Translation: CSVGDTDRNSPLHF.

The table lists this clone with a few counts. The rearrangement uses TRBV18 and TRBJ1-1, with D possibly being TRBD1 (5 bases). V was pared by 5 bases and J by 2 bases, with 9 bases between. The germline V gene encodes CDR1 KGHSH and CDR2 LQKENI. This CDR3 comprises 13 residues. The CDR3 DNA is TGTGCCAGCTCAGGGGGACCAAACACTGAAGCTTTCTTT. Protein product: CASSGGPNTEAFF.

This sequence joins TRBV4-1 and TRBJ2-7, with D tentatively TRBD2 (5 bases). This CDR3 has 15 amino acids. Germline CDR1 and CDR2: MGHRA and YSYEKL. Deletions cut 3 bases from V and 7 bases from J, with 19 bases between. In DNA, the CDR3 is TGCGCCAGCAGCCAGCCGAGTTCCAACCCGGGAGAGCAGTACTTC. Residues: CASSQPSSNPGEQYF.

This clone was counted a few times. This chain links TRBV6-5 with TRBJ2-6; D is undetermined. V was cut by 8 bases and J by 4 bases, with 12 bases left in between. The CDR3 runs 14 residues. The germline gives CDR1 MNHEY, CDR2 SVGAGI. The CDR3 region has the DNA TGTGCCAGCTCGACACCTGGGGGGGCCAACGTCCTGACTTTC. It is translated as CASSTPGGANVLTF.

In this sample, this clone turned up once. CDR3 in DNA: TGTGCCTGGAGTCCCGGCCCTATCCGGTACTTC. Amino acids: CAWSPGPIRYF. The chain uses TRBV30 and TRBJ2-7, with D hard to call. Trimming removed 2 bases from V and 12 bases from J, with 14 bases in between. Looked up from germline, CDR1 is GTSNPN and CDR2 is SVGIG (reference sequence). The length of the CDR3 is 11 residues.

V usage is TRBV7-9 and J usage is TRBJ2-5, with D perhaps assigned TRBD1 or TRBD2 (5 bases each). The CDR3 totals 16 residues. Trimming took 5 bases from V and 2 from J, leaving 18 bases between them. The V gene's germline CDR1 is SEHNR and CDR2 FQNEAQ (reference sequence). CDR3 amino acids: CASSPGAGTRQETQYF. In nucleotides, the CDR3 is TGTGCCAGCAGCCCCGGGGCAGGGACGCGGCAAGAGACCCAGTACTTC. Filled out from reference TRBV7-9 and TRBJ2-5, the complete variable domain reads DTGVSQNPRHKITKRGQNVTFRCDPISEHNRLYWYRQTLGQGPEFLTYFQNEAQLEKSRLLSDRFSAERPKGSFSTLEIQRTEQGDSAMYLCASSPGAGTRQETQYFGPGTRLLVL.

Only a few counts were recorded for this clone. CDR3 DNA sequence: TGTGCCAGTAGTCCCCCCCAGGGGGCGGGCTATGGCTACACCTTC. Translation gives CASSPPQGAGYGYTF. The rearrangement links TRBV19 to TRBJ1-2; the match to TRBD1 covers 8 bases. The CDR3 is 15 residues long. Germline V lookup: CDR1 LNHDA, CDR2 SQIVND (reference sequence). With V trimmed by 5 bases and J by 4 bases, 9 bases remained unmatched.

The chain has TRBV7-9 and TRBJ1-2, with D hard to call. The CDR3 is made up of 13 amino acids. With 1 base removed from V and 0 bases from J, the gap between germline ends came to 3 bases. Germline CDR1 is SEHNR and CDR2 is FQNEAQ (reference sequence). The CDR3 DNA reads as TGTGCCAGCAGCTTAGGAGCTAACTATGGCTACACCTTC. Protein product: CASSLGANYGYTF.

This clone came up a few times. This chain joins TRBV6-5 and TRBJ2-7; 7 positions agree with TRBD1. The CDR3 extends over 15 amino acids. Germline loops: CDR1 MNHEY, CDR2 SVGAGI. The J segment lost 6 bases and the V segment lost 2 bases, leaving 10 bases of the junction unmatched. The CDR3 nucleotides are TGTGCCAGCAGTTACCAACAAACAGGGGTCTCCGAGCAGTACTTC. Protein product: CASSYQQTGVSEQYF.

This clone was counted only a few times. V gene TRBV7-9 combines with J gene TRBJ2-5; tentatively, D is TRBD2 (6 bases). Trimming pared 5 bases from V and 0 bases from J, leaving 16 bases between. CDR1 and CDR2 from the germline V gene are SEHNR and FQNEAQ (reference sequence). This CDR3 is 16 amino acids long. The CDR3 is CASSPAPGLNQETQYF. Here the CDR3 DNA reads TGTGCCAGCAGCCCGGCTCCGGGACTCAACCAAGAGACCCAGTACTTC. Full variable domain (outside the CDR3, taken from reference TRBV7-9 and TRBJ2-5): DTGVSQNPRHKITKRGQNVTFRCDPISEHNRLYWYRQTLGQGPEFLTYFQNEAQLEKSRLLSDRFSAERPKGSFSTLEIQRTEQGDSAMYLCASSPAPGLNQETQYFGPGTRLLVL.

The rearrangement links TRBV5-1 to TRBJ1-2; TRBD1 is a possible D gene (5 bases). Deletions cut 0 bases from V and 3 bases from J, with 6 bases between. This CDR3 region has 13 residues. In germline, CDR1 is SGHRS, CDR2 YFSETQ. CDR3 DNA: TGCGCCAGCAGCTTGGCCAGGGACTATGGCTACACCTTC. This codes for CASSLARDYGYTF. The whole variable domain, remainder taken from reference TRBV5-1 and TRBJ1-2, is KAGVTQTPRYLIKTRGQQVTLSCSPISGHRSVSWYQQTPGQGLQFLFEYFSETQRNKGNFPGRFSGRQFSNSRSEMNVSTLELGDSALYLCASSLARDYGYTFGSGTRLTVV.

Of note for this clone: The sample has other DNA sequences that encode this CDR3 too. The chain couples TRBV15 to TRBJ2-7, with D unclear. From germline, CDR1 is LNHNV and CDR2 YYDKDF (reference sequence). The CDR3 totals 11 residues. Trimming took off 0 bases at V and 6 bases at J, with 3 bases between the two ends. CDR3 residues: CATSREGEQYF. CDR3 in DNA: TGTGCCACCAGCAGAGAAGGCGAGCAGTACTTC.

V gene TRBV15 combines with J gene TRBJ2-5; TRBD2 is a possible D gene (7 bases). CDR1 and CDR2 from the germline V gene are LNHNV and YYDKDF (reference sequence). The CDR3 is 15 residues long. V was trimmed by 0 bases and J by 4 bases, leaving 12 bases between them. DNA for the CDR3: TGTGCCACCAGCAGAGATGGGCGGGGGCGAGAGACCCAGTACTTC. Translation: CATSRDGRGRETQYF.

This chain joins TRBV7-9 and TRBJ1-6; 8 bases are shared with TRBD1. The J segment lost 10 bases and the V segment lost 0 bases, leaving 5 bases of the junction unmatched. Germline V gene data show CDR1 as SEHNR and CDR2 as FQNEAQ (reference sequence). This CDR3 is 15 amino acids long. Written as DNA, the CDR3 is TGTGCCAGCAGCTTAGCAGACAGGGGAGACTCACCCCTCCACTTT. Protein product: CASSLADRGDSPLHF.

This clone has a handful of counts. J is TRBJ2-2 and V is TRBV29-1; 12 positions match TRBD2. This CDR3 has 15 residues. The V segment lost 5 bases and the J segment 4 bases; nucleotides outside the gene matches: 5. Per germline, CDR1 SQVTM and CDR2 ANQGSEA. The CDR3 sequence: CSVKLAGGVTGELFF. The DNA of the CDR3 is TGCAGCGTTAAACTAGCGGGGGGTGTCACCGGGGAGCTGTTTTTT.

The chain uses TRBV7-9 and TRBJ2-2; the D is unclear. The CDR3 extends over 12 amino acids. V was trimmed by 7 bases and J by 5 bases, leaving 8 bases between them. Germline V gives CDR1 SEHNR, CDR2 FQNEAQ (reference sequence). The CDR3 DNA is TGTGCCAGCATCCTCCAGACCGGGGAGCTGTTTTTT. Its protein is CASILQTGELFF.

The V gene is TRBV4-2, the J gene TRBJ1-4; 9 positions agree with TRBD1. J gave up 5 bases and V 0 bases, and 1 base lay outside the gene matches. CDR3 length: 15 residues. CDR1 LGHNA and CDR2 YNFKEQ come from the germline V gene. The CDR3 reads CASSQDGTGNEKLFF. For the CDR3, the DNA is TGTGCCAGCAGCCAAGATGGGACAGGGAATGAAAAACTGTTTTTT.

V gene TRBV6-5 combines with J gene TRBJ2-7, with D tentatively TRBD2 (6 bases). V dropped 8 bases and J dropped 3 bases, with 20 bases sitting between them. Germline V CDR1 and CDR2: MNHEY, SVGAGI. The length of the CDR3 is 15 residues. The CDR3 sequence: CASCTAGRKHYEQYF. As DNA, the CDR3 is TGTGCCAGCTGTACGGCGGGGCGAAAACACTACGAGCAGTACTTC.

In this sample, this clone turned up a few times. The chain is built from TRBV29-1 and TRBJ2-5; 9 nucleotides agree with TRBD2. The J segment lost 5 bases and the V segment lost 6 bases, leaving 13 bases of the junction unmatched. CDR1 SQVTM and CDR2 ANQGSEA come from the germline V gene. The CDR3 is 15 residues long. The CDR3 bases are TGCAGCGTATCCTCGCGGGGGGGCCTGAGGGAGACCCAGTACTTC. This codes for CSVSSRGGLRETQYF.

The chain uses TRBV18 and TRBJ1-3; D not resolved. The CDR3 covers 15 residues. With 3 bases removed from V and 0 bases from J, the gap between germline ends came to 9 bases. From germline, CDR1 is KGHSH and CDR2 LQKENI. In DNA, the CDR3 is TGTGCCAGCTCACCGGTCCTGCACTCTGGAAACACCATATATTTT. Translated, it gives CASSPVLHSGNTIYF.